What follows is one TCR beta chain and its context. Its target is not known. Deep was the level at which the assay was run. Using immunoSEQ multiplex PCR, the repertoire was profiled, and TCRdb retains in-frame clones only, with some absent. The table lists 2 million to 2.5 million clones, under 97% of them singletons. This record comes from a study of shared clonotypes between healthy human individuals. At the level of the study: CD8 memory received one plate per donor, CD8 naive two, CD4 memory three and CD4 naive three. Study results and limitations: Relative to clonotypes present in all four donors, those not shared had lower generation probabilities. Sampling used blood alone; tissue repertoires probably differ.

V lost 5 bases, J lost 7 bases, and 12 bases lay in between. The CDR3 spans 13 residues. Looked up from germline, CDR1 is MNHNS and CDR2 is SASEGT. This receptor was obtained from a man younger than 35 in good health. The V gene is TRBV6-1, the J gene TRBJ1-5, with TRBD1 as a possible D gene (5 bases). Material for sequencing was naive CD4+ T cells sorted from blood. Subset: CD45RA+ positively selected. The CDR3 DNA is TGTGCCAGCAGTAGCAGGGAGGAACAGCCCCAGCATTTT. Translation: CASSSREEQPQHF.